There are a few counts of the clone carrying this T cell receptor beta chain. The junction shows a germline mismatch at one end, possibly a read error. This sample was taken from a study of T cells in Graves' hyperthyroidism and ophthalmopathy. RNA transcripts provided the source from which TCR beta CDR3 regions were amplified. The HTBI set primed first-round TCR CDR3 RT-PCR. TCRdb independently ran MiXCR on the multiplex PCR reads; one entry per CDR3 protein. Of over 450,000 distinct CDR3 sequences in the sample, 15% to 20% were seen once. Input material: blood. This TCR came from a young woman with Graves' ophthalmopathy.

CDR3 DNA: TGTGCCATCAGTGGGATGGACAGCTCCTACAATGAGCAGTTCTTC. Translated: CAISGMDSSYNEQFF. The rearrangement joins TRBV6-2 or TRBV6-3 to TRBJ2-1, with a weak D call TRBD1 (6 bases). From germline, CDR1 is MNHEY and CDR2 SVGEGT. CDR3 length: 15 residues.